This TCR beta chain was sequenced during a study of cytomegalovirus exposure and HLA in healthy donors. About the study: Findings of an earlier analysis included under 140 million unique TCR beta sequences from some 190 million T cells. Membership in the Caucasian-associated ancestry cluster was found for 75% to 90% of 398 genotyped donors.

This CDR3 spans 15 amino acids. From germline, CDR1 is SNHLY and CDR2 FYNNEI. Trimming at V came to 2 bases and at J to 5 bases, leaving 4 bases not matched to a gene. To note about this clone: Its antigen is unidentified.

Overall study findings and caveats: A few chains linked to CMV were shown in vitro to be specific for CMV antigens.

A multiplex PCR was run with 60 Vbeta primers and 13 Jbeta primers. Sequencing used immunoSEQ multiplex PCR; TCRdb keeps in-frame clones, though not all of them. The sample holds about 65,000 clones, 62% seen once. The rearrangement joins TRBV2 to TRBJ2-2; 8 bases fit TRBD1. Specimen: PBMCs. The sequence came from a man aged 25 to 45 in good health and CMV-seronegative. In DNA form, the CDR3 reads TGTGCCAGCAGTGAACCCGACAGGGGAACCGGGGAGCTGTTTTTT. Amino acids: CASSEPDRGTGELFF.